Below, one T cell receptor (beta chain) is given with its context. Its antigen is as yet unknown. These data originate in a study of cytomegalovirus exposure and HLA in healthy donors. The PCR ran on 60 Vbeta and 13 Jbeta primers. TCRdb keeps only in-frame clones here, not all; method: immunoSEQ multiplex PCR. This sample has over 65,000 clones; 79% occur once, and the top ten carry approximately 15%. Study findings and constraints: Later on, an analysis found that several of the most significant clusters appeared to be linked to common viral pathogens, which included parvovirus B19.

The TCR sequence derives from a middle-aged woman in good health and CMV-seropositive. Material: PBMCs.

The CDR3 nucleotides read TGCGCCAGCAGCCCCCGGGACACCCTGAACACTGAAGCTTTCTTT. Its translation: CASSPRDTLNTEAFF. The chain combines TRBV5-1 with TRBJ1-1; D perhaps matches TRBD1 (6 bases). V lost 4 bases and J lost 0, with 13 bases in between. The CDR3 totals 15 residues. Germline CDR1 is SGHRS and CDR2 is YFSETQ. Using reference TRBV5-1 and TRBJ1-1 for the parts outside the CDR3, the full variable domain is KAGVTQTPRYLIKTRGQQVTLSCSPISGHRSVSWYQQTPGQGLQFLFEYFSETQRNKGNFPGRFSGRQFSNSRSEMNVSTLELGDSALYLCASSPRDTLNTEAFFGQGTRLTVV.